Listed here are 8 T cell receptor beta chains from one sample, sequenced in a study of blood T cell repertoires in COVID-19. Libraries were prepared by immunoSEQ multiplex PCR; TCRdb keeps only in-frame clonotypes and omits some of them. The sample gives roughly 280,000 clones, less than 90% of which show up once; 2.5% to 3.5% is in the top ten. Material for sequencing was PBMCs or T cells enriched from blood (not recorded which). The receptors stem from a woman aged 45-59 years who had recovered from COVID-19.

To note about this clone: Compared with germline, one end of the junction differs, possibly owing to a read error. The chain links TRBV7-7 to TRBJ2-5; 14 nucleotides agree with TRBD2. Germline V gene data show CDR1 as SSHAT and CDR2 as FNYEAQ (reference sequence). The CDR3 covers 15 residues. The DNA of the CDR3 is TGTGCTAGCAGCTTAGGACTAGCGGGAGGCCATACCCAGTACTTC. Its translation is CASSLGLAGGHTQYF.

The genes are TRBV4-1 and TRBJ2-7; 8 bases line up with TRBD1. Germline V gene lookup returns CDR1 MGHRA and CDR2 YSYEKL. The CDR3 runs to 17 residues. V trimming: 4 bases; J trimming: 2 bases; junction bases outside the gene matches: 13. The CDR3 region is CASSPIWGDRTTYEQYF. The CDR3 DNA reads TGCGCCAGCAGCCCCATCTGGGGGGACAGGACAACCTACGAGCAGTACTTC.

This clone was seen a handful of times. The chain has TRBV10-3 and TRBJ2-3, with D hard to call. CDR3 length: 14 amino acids. With 3 bases removed from V and 6 bases from J, the gap between germline ends came to 13 bases. The V gene's germline CDR1 is ENHRY and CDR2 SYGVKD. The CDR3 loop reads CAISEREAQDTQYF. CDR3 coding DNA: TGTGCCATCAGTGAAAGAGAAGCACAGGATACGCAGTATTTT.

The V call is TRBV5-6, the J call TRBJ1-1; a possible D gene is TRBD1 (6 bases). Trimming took 2 bases from V and 1 from J, leaving 12 bases between them. The germline V gene has CDR1 SGHDT and CDR2 YYEEEE. CDR3 length equals 15 residues. Here the CDR3 reads CASSLTRGANTEAFF. The CDR3 coding sequence is TGTGCCAGCAGCTTAACTCGGGGGGCGAACACTGAAGCTTTCTTT.

V is TRBV7-9 and J is TRBJ2-2, with D possibly TRBD1 on 5 matching bases. The CDR3 runs to 17 residues. V was shortened by 5 bases and J by 4 bases, with 20 bases between the two germline ends. The germline gives CDR1 SEHNR, CDR2 FQNEAQ (reference sequence). The chain's CDR3 is CASSHTNRGSGTGELFF. In nucleotides, the CDR3 is TGTGCCAGCAGCCACACGAATAGGGGTTCGGGCACCGGGGAGCTGTTTTTT. The full variable domain, its missing parts supplied by reference TRBV7-9 and TRBJ2-2, is DTGVSQNPRHKITKRGQNVTFRCDPISEHNRLYWYRQTLGQGPEFLTYFQNEAQLEKSRLLSDRFSAERPKGSFSTLEIQRTEQGDSAMYLCASSHTNRGSGTGELFFGEGSRLTVL.

The chain recombines TRBV30 with TRBJ1-4; weak D call: TRBD1 (5 bases). V dropped 3 bases and J dropped 7 bases, with 15 bases sitting between them. The CDR3 covers 14 residues. Germline V gene lookup returns CDR1 GTSNPN and CDR2 SVGIG (reference sequence). The CDR3 protein is CAWRGLGAGEKLFF. CDR3 DNA sequence: TGTGCCTGGAGAGGACTAGGGGCGGGTGAAAAACTGTTTTTT.

J is TRBJ1-5 and V is TRBV6-5; the D gene is possibly TRBD1 (6 bases). V was trimmed by 5 bases and J by 4 bases, leaving 15 bases between them. Germline CDR1 and CDR2: MNHEY and SVGAGI. There are 15 residues in the CDR3. CDR3 region: CASSLNRDRNQPQHF. CDR3 nucleotide sequence: TGTGCCAGCAGTCTTAACAGGGACCGAAATCAGCCCCAGCATTTT.

V usage is TRBV19 and J usage is TRBJ1-1; D is possibly TRBD1 (5 bases). The CDR3 is 13 residues long. Germline V gives CDR1 LNHDA, CDR2 SQIVND (reference sequence). Trimming stripped 10 bases from V and 0 bases from J, with 12 bases between. CDR3: CATIDRVNTEAFF. The CDR3 nucleotides are TGTGCCACTATCGACAGAGTGAACACTGAAGCTTTCTTT.